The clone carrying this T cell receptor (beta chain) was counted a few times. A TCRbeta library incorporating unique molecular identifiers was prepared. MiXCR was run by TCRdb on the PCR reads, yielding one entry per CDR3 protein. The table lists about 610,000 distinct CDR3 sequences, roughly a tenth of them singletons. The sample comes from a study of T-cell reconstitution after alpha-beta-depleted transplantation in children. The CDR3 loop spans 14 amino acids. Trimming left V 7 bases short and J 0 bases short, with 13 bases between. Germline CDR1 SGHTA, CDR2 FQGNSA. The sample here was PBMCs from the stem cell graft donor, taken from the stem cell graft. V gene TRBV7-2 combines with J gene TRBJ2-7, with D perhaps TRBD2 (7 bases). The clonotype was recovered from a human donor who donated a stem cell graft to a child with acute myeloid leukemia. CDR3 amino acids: CASTGGPSSYEQYF. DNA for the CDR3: TGTGCCAGCACCGGGGGGCCGAGCTCCTACGAGCAGTACTTC. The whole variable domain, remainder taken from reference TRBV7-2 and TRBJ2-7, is GAGVSQSPSNKVTEKGKDVELRCDPISGHTALYWYRQSLGQGLEFLIYFQGNSAPDKSGLPSDRFSAERTGGSVSTLTIQRTQQEDSAVYLCASTGGPSSYEQYFGPGTRLTVT.